This TCR beta chain derives from a study of blood T cell repertoires in COVID-19. For the study at large: Sample material is recorded as cDNA or gDNA derived from T cells, B-cell-depleted T cells, or PBMCs.

Profiling relied on immunoSEQ multiplex PCR, and the TCRdb table lists in-frame clones only, not all of them. Of around 62,000 clones listed, approximately 93% are singletons. V lost 4 bases to trimming and J lost 5 bases; unmatched junction nucleotides: 11. Germline CDR1 is MNHEY and CDR2 is SVGAGI. The CDR3 has 16 residues. V is TRBV6-5 and J is TRBJ1-1, with 9 bases fitting TRBD1. This TCR came from an older man with active COVID-19. Specimen: peripheral blood. Written as DNA, the CDR3 is TGTGCCAGCAGTTCCTCACAGGGGGCAGGGAGGACTGAAGCTTTCTTT. Translation: CASSSSQGAGRTEAFF.